This TCR beta chain was recovered during a study of identical twins. General study results and limits: Out-of-frame alpha sequences shared by twins were enriched for low generation probability. One should note that invariant MAIT and iNKT cells could partly confound zero-insertion analyses. Memory repertoires lacked the insertion deficit that abundant cord blood beta clonotypes showed.

TCRdb recomputed calls from the 5' RACE reads with MiXCR, one row per CDR3 protein. This sample has approximately 350,000 distinct CDR3 sequences; more than 9% occur once, and the top ten carry roughly 7.8%. This clonotype was observed a few times. Its antigen is undetermined. Trimming cost V 0 bases and J 6 bases, with 6 bases left between them. CDR3 length equals 13 residues. The germline gives CDR1 LGHNA, CDR2 YNFKEQ. These data also featured in a second study, about yellow fever vaccine responses in identical twins. That study reports: Reports say the vaccine T cell response in twins looked partly convergent and partly personalized.

The chain couples TRBV4-2 to TRBJ2-1; unclear D gene. The sequenced material came from CD8+ T cells sorted from blood. The TCR originated in a woman aged 18-35 years in good health. CDR3 region: CASSQELINEQFF. The CDR3 coding sequence is TGTGCCAGCAGCCAAGAATTAATCAATGAGCAGTTCTTC.